A selection of T cell receptor beta chains follows, all from one sample in a study of radiation and T cells in renal cell carcinoma. Sequenced by immunoSEQ multiplex PCR; TCRdb stores in-frame clones only, minus some. The table lists 10,000 to 15,000 clones, 25% to 35% of them singletons. Here the sequenced sample was tumor tissue, taken from a patient whose treatment included radiotherapy and nephrectomy. These receptors originate from a man aged 60 to 75 with renal cell carcinoma. CDR3s leave out the opening cysteine and the closing phenylalanine or tryptophan.

J gene | V gene | CDR3 protein
TRBJ2-5 | TRBV29-1 | SVVPGQQTFQETQY
TRBJ2-7 | TRBV10-3 | AIGQAGSYEQY
TRBJ2-3 | TRBV4-1 | ASSQDGSGRTDTQY
TRBJ2-7 | TRBV18 | ASSMDRAYSYEQY
TRBJ1-1 | TRBV30 | AWSVSLADTEAF
TRBJ1-4 | TRBV5-1 | ASSLGQGGEKLF
TRBJ1-1 | TRBV4-3 | ASSQDLVGRGYTEAF
TRBJ1-1 | TRBV9 | ASSPQGNTEAF
TRBJ1-2 | TRBV9 | ASSDRGTAGGYT
TRBJ1-1 | TRBV5-6 | ASSLAGTAAEAF
TRBJ2-2 | TRBV9 | ASSPRTGRLSGPSTGELF
TRBJ2-3 | TRBV7-7 | ASSLAGTFGDTQY
TRBJ2-1 | TRBV6-6 | ASSISGSSYNEQF
TRBJ1-2 | TRBV11-3 | ASSHDRGGGYT
TRBJ2-7 | TRBV30 | AWSVGGGAYEQY
TRBJ2-2 | TRBV7-6 | ASSLTAGTGELF
TRBJ2-5 | TRBV29-1 | SVRLAGGIQETQY
TRBJ1-1 | TRBV6-5 | ASSSLSVMNTEAF
TRBJ2-7 | TRBV4-3 | ASSQARTGYEQY
TRBJ1-1 | TRBV15 | ATSRAGQPYTEAF
TRBJ1-2 | TRBV30 | AWSPASRGYT
TRBJ2-3 | TRBV7-8 | ASSPTRAGGTDTQY
TRBJ2-2 | TRBV30 | AWSGIGELF
TRBJ2-1 | TRBV9 | ASSLADEQF
TRBJ1-2 | TRBV5-1 | ASSYLRGGRDDGYT
TRBJ1-5 | TRBV2 | ASSATEDNQPQH
TRBJ2-7 | TRBV6-5 | ASSYGNRGSEQY
TRBJ1-2 | TRBV25-1 | ASSDYPGHYGYT
TRBJ1-2 | TRBV6-5 | ASSYLGGYT
TRBJ2-2 | TRBV27 | ASSYGTNTGELF
TRBJ2-5 | TRBV29-1 | SVEGGDRVETQY
TRBJ2-1 | TRBV4-3 | ASSQEFRGWEQF
TRBJ2-3 | TRBV5-6 | ASSLEGDLFPDTQY
TRBJ2-6 | TRBV6-4 | ASSETAGANVLT
TRBJ2-2 | TRBV6-1 | ASSERMDTGELF
TRBJ1-2 | TRBV30 | AWSGNVYGYT
TRBJ2-5 | TRBV4-1 | ASSENQETQY
TRBJ2-1 | TRBV15 | ATSTFTGNEQF
TRBJ1-6 | TRBV5-1 | ASRGRQGADSPLH
TRBJ2-3 | TRBV5-6 | ASSSPQIWDTQY
TRBJ2-5 | TRBV14 | ASSLPTSGTQETQY
TRBJ2-5 | TRBV5-1 | ASSISGEWETQY
TRBJ1-1 | TRBV5-1 | ASSPSRGIGTEAF
TRBJ1-2 | TRBV30 | AYTKRGNYGYT
TRBJ1-2 | TRBV25-1 | ASSGGMRTAYGYT
TRBJ2-3 | TRBV19 | ASRAGLADTQY
TRBJ1-1 | TRBV9 | ASSQGSDTEAF